This T cell receptor beta chain was recovered during a study of read filtering for tumor transcriptome and immune sequencing. Study context: TCR-mapped reads were about 3.5 to 11 million with IR-seq versus about 85 to 1,300 with RNA-seq.

Bone marrow was sampled from every patient at the time of active disease. This CDR3 region has 17 residues. Germline V gene lookup returns CDR1 MNHNY and CDR2 SVGAGI (reference sequence). J gave up 1 base and V 2 bases, and 6 bases lay outside the gene matches. Molecular barcoded adaptors covering alpha/delta and beta/gamma chains were used on approximately 400 ng RNA. TCRdb reprocessed the reads with MiXCR, giving one entry per CDR3 protein. The table includes tens of thousands of distinct CDR3 sequences, approximately 18% detected once. This clonotype has a count of ten or more. Material: a population of CD138-negative cells sorted from bone marrow. The V call is TRBV6-6, the J call TRBJ1-5; 9 bases match TRBD1. This sequence originates from a donor at least 40 years old with multiple myeloma. Here the CDR3 DNA reads TGTGCCAGCAGTTACCACGGGGACAGGGAAAGCAATCAGCCCCAGCATTTT. This sequence encodes CASSYHGDRESNQPQHF.